This T cell receptor beta chain was identified during a study of T cell repertoires in cytomegalovirus infection. Study-level background: Recently identified HLA-C-restricted CMV epitopes were among the peptides used. Indications came from public TCR beta signatures; they pointed to CMV infection and to a matching HLA type.

This clonotype has only a few counts. Its target is unknown. The study, taken as a whole, reports: Cumulative public TCR beta family frequency identified carriers of CMV plus the relevant HLA. There were HLA-C-restricted CMV-specific TCR beta clonotypes dominating the ex vivo response.

CDR1 is SGHKS, CDR2 YYEKEE, per germline (reference sequence). The V and J ends lost 5 bases and 1 base respectively, with 10 bases between them. The CDR3 spans 14 residues. TCRdb passed the reads through MiXCR, listing each CDR3 protein once. The sample carries 570,000 or so distinct CDR3 sequences, 40% recorded once. The clonotype originates from a human donor in good health (CMV status not recorded). Some clones in this sample may be carry-over from other donors' samples. The V and J genes are TRBV5-5 and TRBJ2-1, with D maybe TRBD2 (7 bases). Specimen: cultured PBMCs, collected from culture after CMV antigen stimulation. The CDR3 coding sequence is TGTGCCAGCAGTGGGGGGGCTTCCTACAATGAGCAGTTCTTC. This translates into CASSGGASYNEQFF.